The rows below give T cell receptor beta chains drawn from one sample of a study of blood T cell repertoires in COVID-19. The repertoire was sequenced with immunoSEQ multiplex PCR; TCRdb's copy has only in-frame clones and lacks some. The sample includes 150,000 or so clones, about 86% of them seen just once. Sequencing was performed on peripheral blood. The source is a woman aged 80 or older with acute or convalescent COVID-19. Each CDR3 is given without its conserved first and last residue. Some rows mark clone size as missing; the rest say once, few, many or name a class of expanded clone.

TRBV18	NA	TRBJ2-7	ASSLFLAGGANPYEQY
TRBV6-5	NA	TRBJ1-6	ASSYGQTNSPLH
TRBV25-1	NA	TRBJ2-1	ASSEGTGTKGEQF
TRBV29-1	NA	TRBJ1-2	SVESRARGYGYT
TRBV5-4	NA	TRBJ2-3	ASSLADLGGFSTDTQY
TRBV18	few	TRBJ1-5	ASSGDTSNQPQH
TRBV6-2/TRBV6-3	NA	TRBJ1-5	ASSYRTGGSNQPQH
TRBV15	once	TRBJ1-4	ATSRDSGEKLF
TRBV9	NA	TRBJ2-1	ASSPRERTEEQF
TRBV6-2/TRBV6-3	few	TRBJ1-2	ASSLTWTGDYGYT
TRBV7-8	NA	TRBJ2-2	ASSLPKTAANTGELF
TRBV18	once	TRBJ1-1	ASSPRSDTEAF
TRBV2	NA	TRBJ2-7	ASSDLTGRPYEQY
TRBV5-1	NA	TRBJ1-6	ASNAGLKINSPLH
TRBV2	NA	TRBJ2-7	ASTPRGEQY
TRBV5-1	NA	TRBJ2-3	ASSFGLGTDTQY
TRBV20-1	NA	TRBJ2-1	SASTAPGSNEQF
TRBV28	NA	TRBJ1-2	ASRGEAGGIYGYT
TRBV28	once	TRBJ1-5	ATAGNQPQH
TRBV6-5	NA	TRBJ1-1	ATGVETFHTEAF
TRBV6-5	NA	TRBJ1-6	ASSYSTGANSPLH
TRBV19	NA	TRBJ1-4	ATRGETNEKLF
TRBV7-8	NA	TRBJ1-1	ASSLAARQTVNTEAF
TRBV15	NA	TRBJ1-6	ATSQDTSSPLH
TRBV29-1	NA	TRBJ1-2	SVVGTGYYGYT
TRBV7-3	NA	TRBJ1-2	ASSRTDRVYGYT
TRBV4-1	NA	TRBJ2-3	ASSRARGDTQY
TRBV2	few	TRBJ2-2	ASGGIGTGELF
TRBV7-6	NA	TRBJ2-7	ASSPQTSGLSYEQY
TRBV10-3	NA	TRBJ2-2	AIRATGASNTGELF
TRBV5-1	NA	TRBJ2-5	ASSLTGGQETQY
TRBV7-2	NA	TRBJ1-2	ASSRTGHGYT
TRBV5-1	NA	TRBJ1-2	ASSPRTGESSNYGYT
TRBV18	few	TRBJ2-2	ATTRASGTGELF
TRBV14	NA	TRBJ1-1	ASSQGTLNTEAF
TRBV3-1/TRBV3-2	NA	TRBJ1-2	ASSQDGQRGYT
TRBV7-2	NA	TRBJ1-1	ASSSGGTGPTEAF
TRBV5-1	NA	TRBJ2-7	ASSPRTGQPYEQY
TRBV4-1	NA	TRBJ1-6	ASSQGIYAENNSPLH
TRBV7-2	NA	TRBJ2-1	ASSPKVGGGYNEQF
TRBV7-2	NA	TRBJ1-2	ASSLGQGPNYGYT
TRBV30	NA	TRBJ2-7	AWTYGREYEQY
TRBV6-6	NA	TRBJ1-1	ASPSGRNTEAF
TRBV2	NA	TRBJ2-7	ASSEATGEYDEQY
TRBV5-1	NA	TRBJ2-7	ASKSGTGSYEQY
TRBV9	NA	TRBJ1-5	ASSGGDRLNQPQH
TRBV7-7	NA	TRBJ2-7	ASSPPPGQVLHEQY
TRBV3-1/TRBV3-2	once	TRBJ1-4	ASSQGPPRATNEKLF
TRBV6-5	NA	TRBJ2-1	ASTQWDSNEQF
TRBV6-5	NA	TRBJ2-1	ASSYLSGTRDNEQF
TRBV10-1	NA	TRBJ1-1	ASKTGRVEAF
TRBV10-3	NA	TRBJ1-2	AISVAGSYGYT